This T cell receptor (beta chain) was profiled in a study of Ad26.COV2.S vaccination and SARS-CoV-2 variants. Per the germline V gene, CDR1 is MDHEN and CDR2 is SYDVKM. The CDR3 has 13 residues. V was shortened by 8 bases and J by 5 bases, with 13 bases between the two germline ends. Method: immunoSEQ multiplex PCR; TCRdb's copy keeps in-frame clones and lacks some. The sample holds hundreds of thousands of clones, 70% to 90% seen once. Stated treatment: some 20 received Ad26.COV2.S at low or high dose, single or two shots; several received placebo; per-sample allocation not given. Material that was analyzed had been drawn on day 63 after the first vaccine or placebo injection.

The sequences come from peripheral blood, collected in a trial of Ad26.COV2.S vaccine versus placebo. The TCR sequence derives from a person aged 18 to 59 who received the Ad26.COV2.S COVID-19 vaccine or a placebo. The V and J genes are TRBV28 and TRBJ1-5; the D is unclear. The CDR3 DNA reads TGTGCCAGCCTTGCATTGAACGATCAGCCCCAGCATTTT. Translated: CASLALNDQPQHF. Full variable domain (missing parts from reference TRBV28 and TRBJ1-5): DVKVTQSSRYLVKRTGEKVFLECVQDMDHENMFWYRQDPGLGLRLIYFSYDVKMKEKGDIPEGYSVSREKKERFSLILESASTNQTSMYLCASLALNDQPQHFGDGTRLSIL.